Listed below are T cell receptor beta chains from one sample, sequenced in a study of brain T cells in children with intractable seizures. Data came from immunoSEQ multiplex PCR; TCRdb stores just in-frame clones and leaves some out. The sample consists of 110,000 or so clones, around 94% of them appearing once. The specimen was peripheral blood, collected at surgery. These receptors were taken from a boy in the first two years of life with hemimegalencephaly and intractable seizures. Both conserved end residues are part of each CDR3. The D gene is left open where the match is weak. Not all rows give a size; the values are once, few, many and, for expanded clones, a class.

TRBV5-6	NA	NA	TRBJ2-7	TGTGCCAGCAGCATACGCGTAACAGGAGTAGGGCAGTACTTC	CASSIRVTGVGQYF
TRBV9	NA	TRBD2	TRBJ2-7	TGTGCCAGCAGCCTCCGGGGGGGGTTTGCCGAGCAGTACTTC	CASSLRGGFAEQYF
TRBV4-1	NA	TRBD2	TRBJ2-5	TGCGCCAGCAGCCAGGATAGCGGGAGGGAGACCCAGTACTTC	CASSQDSGRETQYF
TRBV11-3	NA	NA	TRBJ1-1	TGTGCCAGCAGCTTCCGGGGGCGCCCCACTGAAGCTTTCTTT	CASSFRGRPTEAFF
TRBV28	NA	NA	TRBJ1-6	TGTGCCAGCCCCAATCGATGGAGGGTCCTTAATTCACCCCTCCACTTT	CASPNRWRVLNSPLHF
TRBV7-3	NA	NA	TRBJ2-2	TGTGCCAGCAGCCCACGGCACAGAGGCACCGGGGAGCTGTTTTTT	CASSPRHRGTGELFF
TRBV10-3	NA	TRBD2	TRBJ2-2	TGTGCCATCAGCAAACTAGCGGGGACGAGCACCGGGGAGCTGTTTTTT	CAISKLAGTSTGELFF
TRBV3-1/TRBV3-2	once	NA	TRBJ2-1	TGTGCCAGCAGCGACAGCGTAGTCAGGCAGTTCTTC	CASSDSVVRQFF
TRBV19	few	TRBD1	TRBJ1-2	TGTGCCAGTAGTAGGGACAGCCTGATTTCCTATGGCTACACCTTC	CASSRDSLISYGYTF
TRBV5-1	NA	NA	TRBJ2-7	TGCGCCAGCAGCCGTAGGGACACCTTCTACGAGCAGTACTTC	CASSRRDTFYEQYF
TRBV10-2	NA	NA	TRBJ2-2	TGCGCCAGCAGTTCGTATTTTAACTCCGGGGAGCTGTTTTTT	CASSSYFNSGELFF
TRBV27	NA	TRBD2	TRBJ2-3	TGTGCCAGCAGTTTAGGTTTACTAGCGGCCACAGATACGCAGTATTTT	CASSLGLLAATDTQYF
TRBV5-5	NA	TRBD2	TRBJ2-3	TGTGCCAGCAGCTCGACTAGCGTCCGCACAGATACGCAGTATTTT	CASSSTSVRTDTQYF
TRBV18	NA	NA	TRBJ2-7	TGTGCCAGCCACGGTTCGAGAAGCGACGAGCAGTACTTC	CASHGSRSDEQYF
TRBV2	NA	NA	TRBJ2-3	TGTGCCAGCAGCGCCCTCACAGATACGCAGTATTTT	CASSALTDTQYF
TRBV28	NA	NA	TRBJ2-1	TGTGCCAGCAGCCGGACGACTAGATCTTTTGGGTCCTACAATGAGCAGTTCTTC	CASSRTTRSFGSYNEQFF
TRBV27	NA	NA	TRBJ1-5	TGTGCCAGCAGTTTATCAGCGGGTCCCCAGCATTTT	CASSLSAGPQHF
TRBV28	NA	TRBD2	TRBJ2-7	TGTGCCAGCAGTTTCGGGTTAGCGGGATCGCACGCGGGGGAGCAGTACTTC	CASSFGLAGSHAGEQYF
TRBV19	NA	NA	TRBJ2-7	TGTGCCAGTAGTGGTACCGGGACCTTCCAGGGCGGCGAGCAGTACTTC	CASSGTGTFQGGEQYF
TRBV5-6	once	NA	TRBJ1-1	TGTGCCAGCAGCCCCTCATCAGGGACTGAAGCTTTCTTT	CASSPSSGTEAFF
TRBV7-2	NA	TRBD2	TRBJ2-2	TGTGCCAGCAGGGCGTTGGTAGCGGGAGCCGGGGAGCTGTTTTTT	CASRALVAGAGELFF
TRBV6-5	NA	TRBD1	TRBJ1-2	TGTGCCAGCAGTTACGGGGACAGGGTATATGGCTACACCTTC	CASSYGDRVYGYTF
TRBV4-1	NA	TRBD2	TRBJ2-5	TGCGCCAGCAGCCCCTTGCCGGGACTAGCCTACTCCAGGGAGACCCAGTACTTC	CASSPLPGLAYSRETQYF
TRBV27	NA	TRBD2	TRBJ2-2	TGTGCCAGCAGTTACCTAGCGGGAGTGGCCGGGGAGCTGTTTTTT	CASSYLAGVAGELFF
TRBV5-4	once	NA	TRBJ2-3	TGTGCCAGCAGCTTGGGATCCTTTCGCTCTAGCACAGATACGCAGTATTTT	CASSLGSFRSSTDTQYF
TRBV10-2	once	NA	TRBJ2-7	TGCGCCAGCAGTGTCTCCTACGAGCAGTACTTC	CASSVSYEQYF
TRBV6-2/TRBV6-3	NA	TRBD1	TRBJ2-5	TGTGCCAGCAGTCGCCGGGACAGGGGAGAGACCCAGTACTTC	CASSRRDRGETQYF
TRBV7-3	NA	NA	TRBJ2-1	TGTGCCAGCAGCCCTACAGGGCCCTACAATGAGCAGTTCTTC	CASSPTGPYNEQFF
TRBV5-1	NA	NA	TRBJ2-7	TGCGCCAGCAGCTCTAGCTCCTACGAGCAGTACTTC	CASSSSSYEQYF
TRBV7-2	NA	TRBD2	TRBJ2-7	TGTGCCAGCAGCTCCGCCGGGACTAGCGGGAGGGCCTACGAGCAGTACTTC	CASSSAGTSGRAYEQYF
TRBV21-1	once	NA	TRBJ1-6	TGTGCCAGCAGCGGAGGGACAGGGGAGAATAATTCACCCCTCCACTTT	CASSGGTGENNSPLHF
TRBV12-5	NA	TRBD1	TRBJ2-5	TGTGCTAGTGGTTTGGCTGCAGGGGGCACCAGCGAGACCCAGTACTTC	CASGLAAGGTSETQYF
TRBV27	NA	NA	TRBJ2-3	TGTGCCAGCAGTTCCCTACTAGAGTTGACGCAGTATTTT	CASSSLLELTQYF
TRBV7-3	NA	NA	TRBJ2-7	TGTGCCAGCAGCTTCCGAGGGGCAGCGGGTTCCACCTCCTACGAGCAGTACTTC	CASSFRGAAGSTSYEQYF
TRBV11-2	NA	TRBD2	TRBJ2-7	TGTGCCAGCAGCTTAGGGACAGGGGGGACTAGCGGGAGCTCCTACGAGCAGTACTTC	CASSLGTGGTSGSSYEQYF
TRBV9	NA	NA	TRBJ2-3	TGTGCCAGCGCCCGGGGAGGCACAGATACGCAGTATTTT	CASARGGTDTQYF
TRBV5-1	NA	NA	TRBJ1-4	TGCGCCAGCAGCTTGGGGTTTGGGGATGAAAAACTGTTTTTT	CASSLGFGDEKLFF
TRBV10-3	NA	NA	TRBJ1-1	TGTGCCATCAGTCCCGGCGGGCCTAACACTGAAGCTTTCTTT	CAISPGGPNTEAFF
TRBV6-5	NA	NA	TRBJ2-7	TGTGCCAGCAGTTACGGGGGGCTCACCTACGAGCAGTACTTC	CASSYGGLTYEQYF
TRBV5-1	NA	NA	TRBJ2-3	TGCGCCAGCAGCCACACGGGGGGCGAGGCAGATACGCAGTATTTT	CASSHTGGEADTQYF